What follows are 5 T cell receptor beta chains derived from one specimen sequenced in a study of regulatory T cells in long-lasting Graves disease. Investigators prepared the TCR beta libraries by applying iRepertoire HTBI primers and Arm-PCR of CDR3 regions. One entry per CDR3 protein, called by TCRdb with MiXCR from the multiplex PCR reads. The data hold roughly 220,000 distinct CDR3 sequences, with around 18% observed a single time. Time point of the sample: newly diagnosed GD, antithyroid drugs for less than 3 months. RNA isolated from PBMCs was used to make the TCR library. The input for sequencing was peripheral blood mononuclear cells (PBMCs), taken at new diagnosis, from a patient treated with antithyroid drugs. The receptors come from a female donor with Graves disease.

This clonotype was found many times. The chain carries TRBV6-2 or TRBV6-3 and TRBJ1-2, with D maybe TRBD1 (6 bases). Germline CDR1 is MNHEY and CDR2 is SVGEGT. V lost 6 bases and J 4 bases, leaving 15 bases between the germline ends. The CDR3 sequence is 14 residues long. CDR3 amino acids: CASRQQGSSYGYTF. For the CDR3, the DNA is TGTGCCAGCAGACAACAGGGTTCGAGCTATGGCTACACCTTC.

This clonotype was observed many times. The chain is built from TRBV20-1 and TRBJ2-5; 8 nucleotides line up with TRBD1. Trimming cost V 3 bases and J 5 bases; bases outside gene matches: 8. CDR1 and CDR2 from the germline V gene are DFQATT and SNEGSKA (reference sequence). The CDR3 extends over 14 amino acids. CDR3 in DNA: TGCAGTGCTAGGACCCATCAGGGGGCCGAGACCCAGTACTTC. Its protein is CSARTHQGAETQYF.

This clonotype was detected ten times or more. V usage is TRBV20-1 and J usage is TRBJ1-2, with 9 bases fitting TRBD1. The V segment lost 2 bases and the J segment 6 bases; nucleotides outside the gene matches: 4. There are 13 residues in the CDR3. Germline CDR1 DFQATT, CDR2 SNEGSKA (reference sequence). The CDR3 here is CSARLDRGDGYTF. The CDR3 coding sequence is TGCAGTGCTAGACTCGACAGGGGGGATGGCTACACCTTC.

This clonotype was observed at least ten times. The chain has TRBV6-5 and TRBJ1-1; 8 bases match TRBD1. In germline, CDR1 is MNHEY, CDR2 SVGAGI. V gave up 4 bases and J gave up 7 bases; unmatched junction bases: 8. There are 14 residues in the CDR3. CDR3 protein: CASSSGQGGNEAFF. The CDR3 DNA is TGTGCCAGCAGTTCTGGACAGGGTGGAAATGAAGCTTTCTTT.

This clonotype was seen repeatedly, ten times or more. The V call is TRBV7-9, the J call TRBJ2-5; 8 positions match TRBD2. V shed 2 bases and J 6 bases; nucleotides not matched to a gene: 5. The CDR3 has 14 amino acids. Germline lookup yields CDR1 SEHNR and CDR2 FQNEAQ (reference sequence). DNA of the CDR3: TGTGCCAGCAGCTTAAGCGGGAGTCTGAAGACCCAGTACTTC. Translation gives CASSLSGSLKTQYF.